A single sample is the source of the 5 T cell receptor beta chains below, sequenced in a study of blood T cell repertoires in COVID-19. Clones were read by immunoSEQ multiplex PCR, and TCRdb kept only the in-frame ones, dropping some. The data contain around 84,000 clones, around 90% of them singletons. Material for sequencing was peripheral blood. The origin of the receptors is a man of 80 years or more with active or convalescent COVID-19.

This chain connects TRBV18 to TRBJ2-2; no clear D. Germline CDR1 and CDR2: KGHSH and LQKENI. The CDR3 covers 14 residues. The germline V and J ends were trimmed by 3 bases and 6 bases, with 11 bases remaining between them. The CDR3 sequence: CASSPSFPAGELFF. For the CDR3, the DNA is TGTGCCAGCTCACCCTCCTTTCCAGCCGGGGAGCTGTTTTTT.

The V call is TRBV27, the J call TRBJ2-3; 11 positions match TRBD2. This CDR3 is 15 amino acids long. CDR1 is MNHEY and CDR2 is SMNVEV in the germline V gene (reference sequence). Trimming took 7 bases from V and 2 from J; bases not matched to a gene: 5. The CDR3 DNA sequence: TGTGCCAGCACTAGCGGGAGGTGGAACACAGATACGCAGTATTTT. Translated, it gives CASTSGRWNTDTQYF.

The chain is built from TRBV11-2 and TRBJ1-5; D is possibly TRBD1 (5 bases). Trimming cost V 3 bases and J 7 bases, with 10 bases left between them. The CDR3 length is 13 residues. CDR1 is SGHAT and CDR2 is FQNNGV in the germline V gene. The CDR3 is CASSFQGDQPQHF. Here the CDR3 DNA reads TGTGCCAGCAGCTTCCAGGGTGACCAGCCCCAGCATTTT.

V gene TRBV6-2 or TRBV6-3 combines with J gene TRBJ2-7, with 8 bases lining up with TRBD1. J was trimmed by 3 bases and V by 0 bases; bases with no gene match: 10. The germline V gene has CDR1 MNHEY and CDR2 SVGEGT. This CDR3 has 17 amino acids. CDR3 DNA: TGTGCCAGCAGTTACTCGAGCCCCGGGACAGGACACTACGAGCAGTACGTC. It codes for CASSYSSPGTGHYEQYV.

The sample holds a few counts of this clone. The chain joins TRBV6-5 to TRBJ2-1, with D maybe TRBD2 (5 bases). This CDR3 contains 14 residues. Germline CDR1 is MNHEY and CDR2 is SVGAGI. V was clipped by 5 bases and J by 3 bases, with 11 bases between them. The CDR3 is CASSPGLHYNEQFF. The CDR3 DNA sequence: TGTGCCAGCAGTCCCGGACTTCACTACAATGAGCAGTTCTTC.